The rows below give T cell receptor beta chains drawn from one sample of a study of memory CD4+ T cells and cytomegalovirus serostatus. Produced via immunoSEQ multiplex PCR; TCRdb's table is partial and in-frame only. The sample includes tens of thousands of clones, just over 75% of them seen just once. Sequenced input: memory CD4+ T cells from blood. These receptors came from an adult in good health and CMV-seronegative. The CDR3 runs from the conserved cysteine through the conserved F or W. Some rows mark clone size as missing; the rest say once, few, many or name a class of expanded clone.

clone_size | j_call | v_call | cdr3_aa
- | TRBJ2-2 | TRBV5-1 | CASRGQANTGELFF
- | TRBJ2-2 | TRBV2 | CASTRGAGAGELFF
once | TRBJ2-1 | TRBV5-1 | CASSLGLAGGPLFF
- | TRBJ1-1 | TRBV9 | CASSVVIPGGTGEAFF
- | TRBJ1-4 | TRBV18 | CASSQSPPGTNEKLFF
once | TRBJ1-2 | TRBV13 | CASSLSMGNYGYTF
few | TRBJ2-7 | TRBV19 | CASSLGLANYEQYF
- | TRBJ2-1 | TRBV5-1 | CASSFTSGGSYNEQFF
once | TRBJ2-7 | TRBV10-3 | CAISEPGSGRSYEQYF
- | TRBJ1-1 | TRBV5-4 | CASSLDRGNTNTEAFF
- | TRBJ2-5 | TRBV5-1 | CASSGGRRAGQETQYF
- | TRBJ2-7 | TRBV6-1 | CASRRRDQSYEQYF
- | TRBJ1-1 | TRBV5-1 | CASSLGGQRLLNTEAFF
- | TRBJ2-1 | TRBV6-1 | CASTPGQAYNEQFF
- | TRBJ1-1 | TRBV10-3 | CAISESVRLNTEAFF
- | TRBJ1-1 | TRBV19 | CATKRQGAAEAFF
- | TRBJ1-1 | TRBV19 | CASSARQRGGEAFF
- | TRBJ2-1 | TRBV30 | CACLAGFNEQFF
- | TRBJ1-3 | TRBV9 | CASSATTGTVIRGNTIYF
- | TRBJ1-6 | TRBV28 | CARRVSGNSPLHF
once | TRBJ1-6 | TRBV5-1 | CASSMTGGRSPLHF
- | TRBJ2-7 | TRBV6-1 | CASSVGGTVQYF
few | TRBJ2-5 | TRBV29-1 | CSVTGLPKGWETQYF
- | TRBJ2-7 | TRBV30 | CAALEDAAYEQYF
- | TRBJ2-3 | TRBV5-4 | CASSPSIAGDTQYF
- | TRBJ2-1 | TRBV30 | CAWRVAGTRSKNNEQFF
- | TRBJ1-6 | TRBV4-2 | CASTPSDANSPLHF
- | TRBJ2-4 | TRBV6-1 | CASRERTSGGDIQYF
- | TRBJ1-1 | TRBV28 | CASSIIFRDTEAFF
- | TRBJ1-2 | TRBV9 | CASSHDRGLGYTF
- | TRBJ1-2 | TRBV5-6 | CASSLVGRGTYGYTF
- | - | TRBV11-2 | CASSLGGRRPSEQYF
- | TRBJ2-7 | TRBV5-1 | CASSGTRQDLTYEQYF
few | TRBJ1-5 | TRBV6-1 | CASSEALGLASNQPQHF
- | TRBJ1-1 | TRBV18 | CASSPYSGDTEAFF
- | TRBJ1-2 | TRBV11-2 | CASSFDRVGGYTF
- | TRBJ2-5 | TRBV10-3 | CAISEGIAGAVRETQYF
once | TRBJ2-3 | TRBV5-5 | CASSLTGTGARGDTQYF
- | TRBJ2-7 | TRBV5-5 | CASSQAGTGVYEQYF
- | TRBJ2-5 | TRBV11-2 | CASSLVVGGETQYF
- | TRBJ2-7 | TRBV28 | CASSTLAGGGYEQYF
- | TRBJ1-1 | TRBV6-6 | CASSYQGTGANTEAFF
- | TRBJ1-1 | TRBV6-5 | CASRRTGTRDEAFF